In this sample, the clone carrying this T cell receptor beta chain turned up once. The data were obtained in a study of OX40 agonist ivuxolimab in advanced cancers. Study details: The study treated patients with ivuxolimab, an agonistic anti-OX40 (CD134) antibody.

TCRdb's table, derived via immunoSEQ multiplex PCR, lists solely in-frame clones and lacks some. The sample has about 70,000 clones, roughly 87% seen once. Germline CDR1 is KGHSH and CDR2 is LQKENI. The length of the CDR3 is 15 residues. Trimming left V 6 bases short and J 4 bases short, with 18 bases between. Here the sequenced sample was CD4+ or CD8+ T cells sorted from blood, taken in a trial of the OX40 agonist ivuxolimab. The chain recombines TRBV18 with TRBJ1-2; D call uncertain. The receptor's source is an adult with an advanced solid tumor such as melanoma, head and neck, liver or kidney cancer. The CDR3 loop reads CASSPTRSDSYGYTF. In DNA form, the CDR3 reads TGTGCCAGCTCGCCGACAAGGTCGGACTCCTATGGCTACACCTTC.